The 24 T cell receptor beta chains below come from one sample, sequenced in a study of regulatory T cells in long-lasting Graves disease. The time point denotes: persistent/refractory GD, antithyroid drugs over 5 years with positive TRAb. PBMC RNA served as the TCR library source. HTBI primers from iRepertoire and Arm-PCR of CDR3 regions yielded the TCR beta libraries. TCRdb re-analysed the multiplex PCR reads in MiXCR, keeping a single row per CDR3 protein. The table lists 450,000 or so distinct CDR3 sequences, about 22% of them singletons, with less than 15% in the top ten. The source was peripheral blood mononuclear cells (PBMCs), collected when the disease was refractory, from a patient treated with antithyroid drugs. The receptors stem from a female donor with Graves disease.

In this sample, this clonotype turned up many times. J is TRBJ1-2 and V is TRBV28; D may be TRBD1 (5 bases). The CDR3 spans 14 residues. V dropped 5 bases and J dropped 5 bases, with 15 bases sitting between them. In germline, CDR1 is MDHEN, CDR2 SYDVKM. This CDR3 reads CASSETVRRYGYTF. CDR3 in DNA: TGTGCCAGCAGTGAGACAGTCCGGCGGTATGGCTACACCTTC.

This clonotype showed up many times. The rearrangement links TRBV28 to TRBJ1-6, with a weak D call TRBD1 (6 bases). V was trimmed by 7 bases and J by 4 bases, leaving 20 bases between them. The CDR3 totals 17 residues. CDR1 and CDR2 (germline): MDHEN, SYDVKM. CDR3 amino acids: CASNIGGPQSYNSPLHF. The CDR3 DNA sequence: TGTGCCAGCAACATTGGGGGGCCACAATCTTATAATTCACCCCTCCACTTT. The complete variable domain, with remaining parts taken from reference TRBV28 and TRBJ1-6, reads DVKVTQSSRYLVKRTGEKVFLECVQDMDHENMFWYRQDPGLGLRLIYFSYDVKMKEKGDIPEGYSVSREKKERFSLILESASTNQTSMYLCASNIGGPQSYNSPLHFGNGTRLTVT.

Note on this clonotype: Only one base separates this from a far larger clonotype, so it likely reflects a read error. The CDR3 region is CASSYRDTEAFF. The CDR3 nucleotides are TGTGCCAGCAGTTACCGGGACACTGAAGCTTTCTTT. The genes are TRBV6-9 and TRBJ1-1; no clear D gene. The CDR3 spans 12 residues. Germline V gives CDR1 MNHGY, CDR2 SVAAGI. V lost 3 bases and J 3 bases, leaving 5 bases between the germline ends.

This clonotype came up many times. The chain recombines TRBV7-2 with TRBJ2-5; TRBD2 matches 7 bases. V lost 1 base and J lost 5; bases outside the gene matches: 7. Looked up from germline, CDR1 is SGHTA and CDR2 is FQGNSA. CDR3 length: 15 amino acids. The CDR3 region is CASSLDSGIAETQYF. The CDR3 DNA follows: TGTGCCAGCAGCTTAGACAGCGGGATTGCTGAGACCCAGTACTTC.

This clonotype was recorded at least ten times. This chain joins TRBV10-3 and TRBJ1-6; a possible D gene is TRBD1 (5 bases). Germline CDR1 ENHRY, CDR2 SYGVKD. The CDR3 is 19 residues long. The V and J ends lost 6 bases and 9 bases respectively, with 30 bases between them. The CDR3: CAIRRTGHGLYHKGSPLHF. The CDR3 nucleotides read TGTGCCATCAGAAGAACCGGACATGGGCTATACCATAAGGGTTCACCCCTCCACTTT.

This clonotype was recorded at least ten times. The rearrangement links TRBV12-3 or TRBV12-4 to TRBJ1-6; D is perhaps TRBD1 (6 bases). The CDR3 has 13 amino acids. V was pared by 5 bases and J by 6 bases, with 8 bases between. The CDR3 bases are TGTGCCAGCAGTCAGGACAGTAATTCACCCCTCCACTTT. This codes for CASSQDSNSPLHF.

Worth noting for this clonotype: This CDR3 fails to terminate in the conserved phenylalanine or tryptophan, so it likely reflects a read error. V and J are TRBV7-2 and TRBJ1-2; D is unclear. Germline V lookup: CDR1 SGHTA, CDR2 FQGNSA. V was pared by 1 base and J by 6 bases, with 9 bases between. This CDR3 is 13 amino acids long. The CDR3 loop reads CASSLGGGNGYTS. CDR3 sequence (DNA): TGTGCCAGCAGCTTAGGTGGAGGGAATGGCTACACCTCC.

Points on this clonotype: This may be a read error, as it is one base from a much larger clone. The chain is built from TRBV6-9 and TRBJ1-5; 8 positions agree with TRBD1. The CDR3 consists of 14 residues. Germline loops: CDR1 MNHGY, CDR2 SVAAGI. The CDR3 here is CASSFSGGNRPQHF. The CDR3 bases are TGTGCCAGCAGTTTCTCAGGGGGCAATCGGCCCCAGCATTTT.

This clonotype was found a few times. The DNA for the CDR3 is TGTGCCACCTCTGTTAGCGGCTTCACCGGGGAGCTGTTTTTT. This codes for CATSVSGFTGELFF. V gene TRBV6-1 combines with J gene TRBJ2-2; weak D call: TRBD2 (6 bases). This CDR3 region has 14 residues. Germline CDR1 MNHNS, CDR2 SASEGT. The ends were cut back, 10 bases at V and 4 bases at J, with 16 bases in the middle.

This clonotype was counted only a few times. This chain connects TRBV27 to TRBJ2-4; 9 nucleotides agree with TRBD1. CDR1 and CDR2 (germline): MNHEY, SMNVEV (reference sequence). The CDR3 extends over 20 amino acids. V lost 2 bases, J lost 0 bases, and 14 bases stayed unmatched. The CDR3 reads CASSLRTGAGILLAKNIQYF. DNA for the CDR3: TGTGCCAGCAGTTTAAGGACAGGGGCCGGAATCCTTTTAGCCAAAAACATTCAGTACTTC.

This clonotype has more than one count but fewer than ten. The V gene is TRBV27, the J gene TRBJ2-7; TRBD2 aligns across 13 bases. The CDR3 spans 20 residues. The trim removed 6 bases at V and 2 bases at J, leaving 19 bases unmatched. Germline CDR1 and CDR2: MNHEY and SMNVEV (reference sequence). CDR3 residues: CASSFRGGLAGVGLAYEQYF. The CDR3 DNA follows: TGTGCCAGCAGCTTCAGGGGAGGACTAGCGGGAGTCGGTTTAGCCTACGAGCAGTACTTC.

DNA for the CDR3: TGCAGTGCTGCTCAGGGGCTGGTATACTATGGCTACACCTTC. Its translation: CSAAQGLVYYGYTF. The rearrangement links TRBV20-1 to TRBJ1-2; TRBD1 might be the D (6 bases). The V and J ends lost 5 bases and 3 bases respectively, with 16 bases between them. The CDR3 length is 14 residues. Germline V lookup: CDR1 DFQATT, CDR2 SNEGSKA (reference sequence).

Only a few counts were recorded for this clonotype. Here the CDR3 reads CASSLGGSGSGGQYF. DNA of the CDR3: TGTGCCAGCAGCTTAGGGGGTAGCGGGAGTGGTGGGCAGTACTTC. The chain carries TRBV7-2 and TRBJ2-7, with 9 bases identical to TRBD2. This CDR3 has 15 residues. J lost 9 bases, V lost 1 base, and 10 bases had no gene match. Germline-derived CDR1 and CDR2 are SGHTA and FQGNSA.

This clonotype was picked up many times. The chain uses TRBV24-1 and TRBJ2-5, with no clear D. CDR3 length: 13 residues. Trimming shortened V by 5 bases and J by 0 bases, and 6 bases separated the two germline ends. Per the germline V gene, CDR1 is KGHDR and CDR2 is SFDVKD. The CDR3: CATSAKYQETQYF. The CDR3 region has the DNA TGTGCCACCAGTGCTAAGTACCAAGAGACCCAGTACTTC.

This clonotype showed up many times. The chain couples TRBV12-3 or TRBV12-4 to TRBJ1-1, with a possible D match to TRBD1 (6 bases). Trimming cost V 1 base and J 5 bases, with 11 bases left between them. This CDR3 has 14 residues. Written as DNA, the CDR3 is TGTGCCAGCAGTTTAGTGGGGGGGCAGACTGAAGCTTTCTTT. As protein: CASSLVGGQTEAFF.

This clonotype was observed many times. This rearrangement joins TRBV28 to TRBJ1-1; no reliable D call. V dropped 3 bases and J dropped 7 bases, with 6 bases sitting between them. CDR3 length: 11 residues. Germline V gene data show CDR1 as MDHEN and CDR2 as SYDVKM. The CDR3 spells CASSLRYEAFF. As DNA, the CDR3 is TGTGCCAGCAGTTTGAGGTATGAAGCTTTCTTT.

The chain joins TRBV7-2 to TRBJ2-1; TRBD1 matches at 7 bases. The CDR3 is 16 residues long. The germline V gene encodes CDR1 SGHTA and CDR2 FQGNSA. V lost 1 base and J lost 2; bases outside the gene matches: 5. CDR3 DNA sequence: TGTGCCAGCAGCTTAGATCTGGGACAGACCTACAATGAGCAGTTCTTC. It yields the protein CASSLDLGQTYNEQFF.

This rearrangement joins TRBV30 to TRBJ2-5; D is uncertain. The germline V gene has CDR1 GTSNPN and CDR2 SVGIG (reference sequence). The length of the CDR3 is 11 residues. V lost 2 bases to trimming and J lost 5 bases, with 6 bases between them. CDR3 region: CAWSHGETQYF. The CDR3 DNA reads as TGTGCCTGGAGTCACGGGGAGACCCAGTACTTC. Together with reference TRBV30 and TRBJ2-5, the CDR3 gives the full variable domain: SQTIHQWPATLVQPVGSPLSLECTVEGTSNPNLYWYRQAAGRGLQLLFYSVGIGQISSEVPQNLSASRPQDRQFILSSKKLLLSDSGFYLCAWSHGETQYFGPGTRLLVL.

In this sample, this clonotype turned up many times. The V call is TRBV6-1, the J call TRBJ1-2; possible D gene TRBD1, 6 bases. Germline lookup yields CDR1 MNHNS and CDR2 SASEGT. The CDR3 sequence is 14 residues long. V shed 5 bases and J shed 8 bases, with 18 bases lying between them. CDR3 DNA: TGTGCCAGCAGTATACGGGACATCAGGAGGGGCTACACCTTC. Translating it yields CASSIRDIRRGYTF.

J is TRBJ2-1 and V is TRBV11-1; the D is unclear. V gave up 5 bases and J gave up 0 bases, with 17 bases separating them. CDR1 SGHAT and CDR2 FQDESV come from the germline V gene (reference sequence). CDR3 length: 17 residues. This CDR3 is CASSSTQRRGSYNEQFF. CDR3 coding DNA: TGTGCCAGCAGCAGTACCCAGAGACGCGGCTCCTACAATGAGCAGTTCTTC.

This chain connects TRBV20-1 to TRBJ2-1; 8 bases fit TRBD1. The CDR3 has 19 residues. Germline CDR1 and CDR2: DFQATT and SNEGSKA (reference sequence). The junction had 20 bases not matched to a gene; V was cut back by 3 bases and J by 4 bases. The chain's CDR3 is CSASKVDREKSAIYNEQFF. The CDR3, as DNA: TGCAGTGCTAGCAAAGTGGACAGGGAGAAATCCGCTATTTACAATGAGCAGTTCTTC.

The chain carries TRBV6-2 or TRBV6-3 and TRBJ1-6, with 10 bases identical to TRBD1. CDR1 MNHEY and CDR2 SVGEGT come from the germline V gene. Trimming took 0 bases from V and 9 from J; bases not matched to a gene: 5. The CDR3 extends over 16 amino acids. The CDR3 bases are TGTGCCAGCAGTTACTCGGGGGACAGGGGAGGTTCACCCCTCCACTTT. Translation gives CASSYSGDRGGSPLHF.

This clonotype was found many times. CDR3 protein: CASMGRGGTEAFF. The CDR3 DNA reads TGTGCCAGTATGGGCAGGGGAGGCACTGAAGCTTTCTTT. This chain connects TRBV19 to TRBJ1-1; tentatively, D is TRBD1 (6 bases). V was cut by 7 bases and J by 4 bases, with 13 bases left in between. The CDR3 is 13 amino acids. Germline-derived CDR1 and CDR2 are LNHDA and SQIVND (reference sequence).

On this clonotype: This may be a read error, as it is one base from a much larger clone. V is TRBV10-3 and J is TRBJ1-2; tentative D call: TRBD1 (6 bases). Germline lookup yields CDR1 ENHRY and CDR2 SYGVKD. This CDR3 is 14 amino acids long. The CDR3 DNA is TGTGCCATCAGTGCGACAGGCTTTAACTATGACTACACCTTC. It codes for CAISATGFNYDYTF.